What follows is one T cell receptor (beta chain) and its context. Participants spanned ages about 18 to 90 years and resided in 20 to 30 US areas. These data come from a study of blood T cell repertoires in COVID-19. Study-level information: There were acute and convalescent COVID-19 samples, and they came from the United States, Italy and Spain.

Repertoires were generated with immunoSEQ multiplex PCR, while TCRdb's copy carries only in-frame clones and drops some. Seen here are 250,000 or so clones, over 80% observed once, and the top ten hold roughly 4%. Sequenced input: PBMCs or T cells enriched from blood (not recorded which). This TCR was sampled from a woman aged 25 to 45 with acute COVID-19.

The chain's CDR3 is CASSYVSVTSYEQYF. CDR3 DNA sequence: TGTGCCAGCAGTTACGTGTCGGTTACCTCCTACGAGCAGTACTTC. J is TRBJ2-7 and V is TRBV6-5; D ambiguous. Trimming removed 2 bases at V and 0 bases at J, with 11 bases between. The CDR3 runs 15 residues. CDR1 is MNHEY and CDR2 is SVGAGI in the germline V gene.